This T cell receptor (beta chain) originates from a study of blood T cells in healthy people across ages. Using a J-beta primer mix together with a sample-barcoded 5' primer, a second PCR was run for about 7 to 12 cycles. Sequencing recovered at least 3 million CDR3-containing paired-end reads from each sample. One entry per CDR3 protein results from TCRdb running MiXCR on the 5' RACE reads. Found here are some 1.5 million distinct CDR3 sequences, about 45% of them singletons; the top ten hold over 3.5%. Per sample, at least 6 micrograms of total RNA were extracted. The germline V gene has CDR1 DFQATT and CDR2 SNEGSKA (reference sequence). Between the trimmed V and J ends, which lost 4 bases and 10 bases, there was a span of 13 bases. This CDR3 has 11 amino acids. This clonotype was picked up a small number of times.

V and J are TRBV20-1 and TRBJ1-2; D unresolved. The sequenced sample was blood. The TCR comes from a woman younger than 35 in good health. Here the CDR3 DNA reads TGCAGTGCTACACGACGGCTTGCCTACACCTTC. Translated, it gives CSATRRLAYTF.